A single TCR beta chain is shown here with its context. Its antigen remains unknown. Germline CDR1 MGHRA, CDR2 YSYEKL. The CDR3 sequence is 15 residues long. The trim removed 4 bases at V and 1 base at J, leaving 3 bases unmatched. Repertoires were generated with immunoSEQ multiplex PCR, while TCRdb's copy carries only in-frame clones and drops some. The table records 20,000 to 25,000 clones, 70% to 90% of them present only once. The data derive from a study of PD-1 blockade in classical Hodgkin lymphoma. Study-level findings and limits: Among the patients, those starting nivolumab under 1 year after ASCT were excluded. Underlying causes for the observed repertoire differences were not defined, possibly disease activity or prior therapy. Relapsed/refractory patients reportedly had the lowest baseline TCR diversity, below newly diagnosed patients, who were below healthy donors.

Relapse was seen in all patients after autologous stem cell transplantation, and brentuximab vedotin exposure was variable. Material: peripheral blood mononuclear cells (PBMCs), obtained before the second cycle of nivolumab. The source of this sequence is a human donor with classical Hodgkin lymphoma. The gene calls are TRBV4-1 and TRBJ2-5; 10 nucleotides line up with TRBD2. This chain's CDR3 is CASSRLAGAQETQYF. CDR3 sequence (DNA): TGCGCCAGCAGCCGGCTAGCGGGGGCCCAAGAGACCCAGTACTTC.